This TCR beta chain came from a study of blood T cell repertoires in COVID-19. As for the study in general: Material from acute and convalescent COVID-19 was sourced from the United States, Italy and Spain. The analysed material was cDNA or gDNA that came from T cells, B-cell-depleted T cells, or PBMCs.

Seattle cases were enrolled at active infection and followed longitudinally. Germline V gene lookup returns CDR1 MNHNS and CDR2 SASEGT. The CDR3 has 15 amino acids. With V trimmed by 2 bases and J by 5 bases, 6 bases remained unmatched. Sequenced by immunoSEQ multiplex PCR; TCRdb stores in-frame clones only, minus some. Among a few hundred thousand clones, roughly 90% were seen once, and the ten largest hold approximately 2.9%. The V call is TRBV6-1, the J call TRBJ2-1, with TRBD2 identical over 7 bases. Sequenced input: peripheral blood. This TCR derives from a woman aged 25 to 45 with COVID-19, enrolled during active disease. As DNA, the CDR3 is TGTGCCAGCAGTGAATTTAGCGGGTTTGACAATGAGCAGTTCTTC. Translation gives CASSEFSGFDNEQFF.